This TCR beta chain emerged from a study of OX40 agonist ivuxolimab in advanced cancers. Profiling relied on immunoSEQ multiplex PCR, and the TCRdb table lists in-frame clones only, not all of them. This table holds more than 90,000 clones, 84% found once. The clonotype originates from an adult with an advanced solid tumor such as melanoma, head and neck, liver or kidney cancer. The starting material was CD4+ or CD8+ T cells sorted from blood, obtained in a trial of the OX40 agonist ivuxolimab.

The CDR3 spells CASSVSINTEAFF. CDR3 in DNA: TGTGCCAGCAGTGTGTCGATAAACACTGAAGCTTTCTTT. This sequence joins TRBV2 and TRBJ1-1, with no clear D. The V end lost 4 bases, the J end lost 2 bases, and 8 bases lay between the germline ends. Germline V gene data show CDR1 as SNHLY and CDR2 as FYNNEI. This CDR3 spans 13 amino acids.